This T cell receptor (beta chain) was obtained from a study of blood T cell repertoires in COVID-19. One Seattle source followed patients from active infection through their disease course. Authors' analysis steps: Estimates of nucleated cell counts were drawn from the amplification of reference gene primers. Libraries were prepared by immunoSEQ multiplex PCR; TCRdb keeps only in-frame clonotypes and omits some of them. D and trimming were read from the DNA, whereas the V and J calls and clone size are those reported in that table. The sample shows around 260,000 clones, approximately 85% of them seen only once. The ends were cut back, 6 bases at V and 4 bases at J, with 19 bases in the middle. Germline loops: CDR1 KGHSH, CDR2 LQKENI. This CDR3 has 16 amino acids.

The receptor's source is a human donor with COVID-19, enrolled during active disease. The donor label of this sample is uncertain. The sequenced material came from peripheral blood. The V gene is TRBV18, the J gene TRBJ1-5; TRBD1 might be the D (6 bases). In nucleotides, the CDR3 is TGTGCCAGCTCCCCGCCGGGGACAAGAAATAATCAGCCCCAGCATTTT. As protein: CASSPPGTRNNQPQHF.